The 3 T cell receptor beta chains given below trace back to one sample, sequenced in a study of T cell clonality in common variable immunodeficiency. Notes on the study in general: In common variable immunodeficiency, TCR beta chains reportedly carried fewer deletions and N-nucleotide insertions.

Generated by immunoSEQ multiplex PCR, the TCRdb table keeps only in-frame clones and is missing some. This set yields around 33,000 clones and no singletons; the top ten hold around 27%. No antigen has been identified for these receptors. The sample was peripheral blood mononuclear cells. The source is a human donor with common variable immunodeficiency.

CDR3: CASSPAGTGRNEQYF. The covered CDR3 bases are TGCGCCAGCAGCCCAGCCGGGACAGGGCGGAACGAG. The chain links TRBV5-1 to TRBJ2-7; 9 bases fit TRBD1. The missing CDR3 end, 3 residues past where the read stops, is filled in from the germline J gene. This CDR3 region has 15 residues. Germline V gene data show CDR1 as SGHRS and CDR2 as YFSETQ. Unmatched junction bases numbered 10, after V lost 4 bases and J lost 5 bases.

In the case of this clone: The DNA ends 3 residues before the CDR3 does, and the rest of the CDR3 is filled in from the germline J gene. The V and J genes are TRBV5-1 and TRBJ2-7; the match to TRBD1 covers 10 bases. Trimming removed 4 bases from V and 3 bases from J; junction bases left unmatched: 4. The CDR3 is made up of 14 amino acids. CDR1 and CDR2 (germline): SGHRS, YFSETQ. The DNA read from the CDR3 is TGCGCCAGCAGCATCCGGGACAGGGGCTACGAG. Its protein product is CASSIRDRGYE. The full CDR3 protein is CASSIRDRGYEQYF.

This clone was detected ten times or more. The CDR3 end falls 3 residues outside the read, so it is completed with the germline J gene. The V and J genes are TRBV12-3 or TRBV12-4 and TRBJ2-7; D is possibly TRBD1 (5 bases). This CDR3 contains 14 residues. V was cut by 4 bases and J by 3 bases, with 13 bases left in between. The CDR3 sequence: CASSSQGSRYEQYF. CDR3 bases read: TGTGCCAGCAGTTCCCAGGGATCCCGCTACGAG.